The 5 T cell receptor beta chains below come from one sample, sequenced in a study of blood T cell repertoires in COVID-19. Libraries were prepared by immunoSEQ multiplex PCR; TCRdb keeps only in-frame clonotypes and omits some of them. The sample has around 150,000 clones, 76% seen once; the top ten hold roughly 3.5%. Sequencing used peripheral blood. Receptors were obtained from a woman aged 80 or over with acute or convalescent COVID-19.

The rearrangement uses TRBV5-1 and TRBJ1-1, with a possible D match to TRBD1 (6 bases). In germline, CDR1 is SGHRS, CDR2 YFSETQ. The CDR3 sequence is 15 residues long. Trimming took 0 bases from V and 1 from J, leaving 10 bases between them. The CDR3 nucleotides are TGCGCCAGCAGCTTGGCGGGACACGGGAACACTGAAGCTTTCTTT. It codes for CASSLAGHGNTEAFF.

This rearrangement joins TRBV29-1 to TRBJ2-7; 10 positions match TRBD1. The CDR3 has 14 residues. V trimming: 4 bases; J trimming: 5 bases; junction bases outside the gene matches: 8. Germline V gene lookup returns CDR1 SQVTM and CDR2 ANQGSEA. The CDR3 sequence: CSVGAGQGINEQYF. The DNA of the CDR3 is TGCAGCGTTGGGGCGGGACAGGGGATCAACGAGCAGTACTTC.

The J gene is TRBJ1-5, the V gene TRBV2; no reliable D call. The CDR3 is 15 residues long. Germline CDR1 and CDR2: SNHLY and FYNNEI. V lost 4 bases to trimming and J lost 2 bases, with 12 bases between them. CDR3 DNA: TGTGCCAGCAGTGTATCCCCTGTAGGCAATCAGCCCCAGCATTTT. Its protein is CASSVSPVGNQPQHF.

The genes are TRBV10-3 and TRBJ1-1; D gene unclear. CDR1 and CDR2 from the germline V gene are ENHRY and SYGVKD. The CDR3 consists of 11 residues. The V and J ends lost 3 bases and 11 bases respectively, with 10 bases between them. CDR3 in DNA: TGTGCCATCAGTGATTTCGGGAAGGCTTTCTTT. Protein: CAISDFGKAFF.

V and J are TRBV7-8 and TRBJ2-7, with D perhaps matching TRBD2 (5 bases). Trimming removed 1 base at V and 4 bases at J, with 8 bases between. The CDR3 spans 13 residues. The V gene's germline CDR1 is SGHVS and CDR2 FQNEAQ. The CDR3, as DNA: TGTGCCAGCAGCTTAGTTTCGGGGTACGAGCAGTACTTC. It specifies CASSLVSGYEQYF.